Each of the 2 T cell receptor beta chains below was sequenced from the same sample in a study of blood T cells in healthy people across ages. It was with a sample-barcoded 5' primer and a J-beta primer mix that a second PCR of roughly 7 to 12 cycles was run. TCRdb re-derived calls from the 5' RACE reads in MiXCR, one entry per CDR3 protein. Among around 1.5 million distinct CDR3 sequences listed, approximately 59% were seen once. Sequencing was carried out using blood. These receptor sequences come from a man aged 18 to 29 in good health.

The rearrangement joins TRBV6-2 or TRBV6-3 to TRBJ2-1; 7 bases fit TRBD2. J gave up 6 bases and V 2 bases, and 4 bases lay outside the gene matches. This CDR3 is built from 14 residues. Germline V gene sequence: CDR1 MNHEY, CDR2 SVGEGT. CDR3 DNA sequence: TGTGCCAGCAGTTACAATAGCGGGTTCAATGAGCAGTTCTTC. Amino acids: CASSYNSGFNEQFF.

Only a few counts were recorded for this clonotype. The chain employs TRBV7-2 and TRBJ1-4; D may be TRBD1 (6 bases). This CDR3 spans 15 amino acids. Trimming cost V 0 bases and J 8 bases, with 13 bases left between them. Germline V gene data show CDR1 as SGHTA and CDR2 as FQGNSA. As DNA, the CDR3 is TGTGCCAGCAGCTTAGCTACAGGGACGGGGGAAAAACTGTTTTTT. Translating gives CASSLATGTGEKLFF.